This TCR beta chain was identified in a study of blood T cell repertoires in COVID-19 (dated by TCRdb to the early 2020s). Turning to the overall study: Samples from collaborators originated in the United States, Italy and Spain and spanned both the acute and convalescent phases of COVID-19. The prospective study material was composed of cDNA or gDNA derived from T cells, B-cell-depleted T cells, or PBMCs. The dataset comprised deeply sampled blood TCRbeta repertoires from subjects exposed to, actively infected with, or recovered from COVID-19. The repertoires were released in a freely available public database meant as a resource for research on the immune response to SARS-CoV-2. Samples were obtained from the ongoing ImmuneRACE study (first 160 participants) and from 950 to 1,500 subjects provided by 6 global collaborators. A de-identified subject ID, COVID-19 status, age in years and sex were almost always included in the sample metadata. Where HLA class I and class II types were available, the types were taken from metadata supplied by the sample provider, not from assay-based typing. The paper as a whole reports these results and caveats: The quantity of clinical and demographic metadata differed by source and by participant and was supplied without curation.

The immunoSEQ Assay, a bias-controlled multiplex PCR, was used to amplify TCRbeta CDR3 regions from genomic DNA. The authors' analysis ran thus. The number of nucleated cells in each sample was estimated from the amplification of reference gene primers within the assay. To quantify the absolute abundance of each unique TCRbeta CDR3 rearrangement, sequence reads were collapsed and filtered. Productive Simpson clonality was computed per sample as the square root of Simpson's diversity index over productive rearrangements. What TCRdb holds here is the immuneACCESS table cut down to in-frame rearrangements. Part of the clones is not present; checked against another copy, under half of the missing clones reflect an unresolved V gene, and the others are unexplained. Clone size and the V and J calls come from that table; the DNA yielded D and trimming. The sample table holds fewer than 350,000 clones, of which approximately 87% were seen once. The biggest ten clones account for 9.5% to 15% of the sample.

With respect to this clone: The antigen it binds to is not known. Base qualities are not recorded, but no much larger clone differs from it by a single base.

From its cysteine to its phenylalanine, the CDR3 spans 20 amino acids. Only the CDR3 DNA is retained, 60 bases long and in frame from the first base. One collaborating source in Seattle enrolled patients while the patients were actively infected and followed the patients over time throughout the course of disease. Collaborating institutions collected whole blood in K2EDTA tubes following their own protocols. For TCRbeta analysis, collaborators shipped samples in one of three forms: frozen whole blood, isolated PBMCs, or DNA extracted from either of those sample types. What was sequenced was peripheral blood. The sequence joins TRBV21-1 to TRBJ2-7; the table's D gene call, TRBD2, was not cross checked with the DNA. TRBV21-1 is listed as a pseudogene. The sequence came from a woman aged 25 to 45 with COVID-19, enrolled during active disease. CDR3 region: CASSKDGGTSGGLSSYEQYF. In nucleotide form, the sequence is TGTGCCAGCAGCAAAGATGGGGGGACTAGCGGGGGCCTGAGCTCCTACGAGCAGTACTTC.